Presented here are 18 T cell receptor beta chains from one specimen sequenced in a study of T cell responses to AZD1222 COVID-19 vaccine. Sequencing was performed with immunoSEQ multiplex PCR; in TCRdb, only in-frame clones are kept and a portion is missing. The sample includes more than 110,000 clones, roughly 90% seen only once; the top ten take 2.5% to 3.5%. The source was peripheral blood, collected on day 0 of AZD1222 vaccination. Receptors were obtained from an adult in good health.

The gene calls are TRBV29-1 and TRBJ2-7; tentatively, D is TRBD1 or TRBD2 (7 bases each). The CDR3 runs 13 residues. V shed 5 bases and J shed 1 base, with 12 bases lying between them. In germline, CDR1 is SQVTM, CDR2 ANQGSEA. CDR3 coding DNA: TGCAGCGTTCAGGGGGGGCTATCCTACGAGCAGTACTTC. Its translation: CSVQGGLSYEQYF.

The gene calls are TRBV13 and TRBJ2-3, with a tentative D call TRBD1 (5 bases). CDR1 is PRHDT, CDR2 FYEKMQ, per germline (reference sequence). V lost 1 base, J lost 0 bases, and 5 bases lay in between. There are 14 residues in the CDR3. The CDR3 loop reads CASSLDRSTDTQYF. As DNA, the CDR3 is TGTGCCAGCAGCTTAGACAGGAGCACAGATACGCAGTATTTT.

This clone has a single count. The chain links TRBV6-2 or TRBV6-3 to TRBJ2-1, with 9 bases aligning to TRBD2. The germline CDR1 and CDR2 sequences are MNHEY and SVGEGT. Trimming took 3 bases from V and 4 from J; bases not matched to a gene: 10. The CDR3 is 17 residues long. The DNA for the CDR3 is TGTGCCAGCAGTTATCGGGGACTAGCCTCGGATTACAATGAGCAGTTCTTC. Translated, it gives CASSYRGLASDYNEQFF.

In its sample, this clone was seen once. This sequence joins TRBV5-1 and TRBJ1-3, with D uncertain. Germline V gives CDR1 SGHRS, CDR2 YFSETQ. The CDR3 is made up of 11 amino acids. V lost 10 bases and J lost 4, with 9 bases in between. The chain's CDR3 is CACHGGNTIYF. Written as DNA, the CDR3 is TGCGCCTGCCATGGGGGAAACACCATATATTTT.

The CDR3 region is CASSLSLAGTQETQYF. CDR3 nucleotide sequence: TGTGCCAGCAGTTTATCGTTGGCGGGCACTCAAGAGACCCAGTACTTC. The genes are TRBV27 and TRBJ2-5, with D possibly matching TRBD2 (5 bases). V lost 0 bases and J lost 2, with 13 bases in between. The CDR3 consists of 16 residues. The V gene's germline CDR1 is MNHEY and CDR2 SMNVEV (reference sequence).

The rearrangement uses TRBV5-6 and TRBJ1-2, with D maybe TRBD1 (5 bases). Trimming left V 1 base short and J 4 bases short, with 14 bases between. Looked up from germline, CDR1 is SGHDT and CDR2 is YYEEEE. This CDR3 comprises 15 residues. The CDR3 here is CASSLRPGPTYGYTF. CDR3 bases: TGTGCCAGCAGCTTGCGGCCAGGGCCTACCTATGGCTACACCTTC. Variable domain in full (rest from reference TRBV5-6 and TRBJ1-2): DAGVTQSPTHLIKTRGQQVTLRCSPKSGHDTVSWYQQALGQGPQFIFQYYEEEERQRGNFPDRFSGHQFPNYSSELNVNALLLGDSALYLCASSLRPGPTYGYTFGSGTRLTVV.

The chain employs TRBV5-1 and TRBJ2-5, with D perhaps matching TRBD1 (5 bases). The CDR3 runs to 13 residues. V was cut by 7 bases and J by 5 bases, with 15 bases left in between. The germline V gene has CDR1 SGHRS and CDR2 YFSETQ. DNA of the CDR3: TGCGCCAGCCAGATCCAGGGAAGGGAGACCCAGTACTTC. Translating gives CASQIQGRETQYF.

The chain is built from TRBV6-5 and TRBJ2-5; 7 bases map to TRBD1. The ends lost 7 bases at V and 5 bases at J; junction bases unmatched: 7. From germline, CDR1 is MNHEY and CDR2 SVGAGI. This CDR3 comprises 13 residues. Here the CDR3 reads CASIQTGKETQYF. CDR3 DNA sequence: TGTGCCAGCATTCAGACAGGGAAGGAGACCCAGTACTTC.

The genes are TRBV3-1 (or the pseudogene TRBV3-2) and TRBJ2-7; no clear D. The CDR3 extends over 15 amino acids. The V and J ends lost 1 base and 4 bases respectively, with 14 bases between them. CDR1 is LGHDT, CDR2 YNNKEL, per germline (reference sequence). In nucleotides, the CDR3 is TGTGCCAGCAGCCAAGGTCCGCCGGTCATTTACGAGCAGTACTTC. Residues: CASSQGPPVIYEQYF.

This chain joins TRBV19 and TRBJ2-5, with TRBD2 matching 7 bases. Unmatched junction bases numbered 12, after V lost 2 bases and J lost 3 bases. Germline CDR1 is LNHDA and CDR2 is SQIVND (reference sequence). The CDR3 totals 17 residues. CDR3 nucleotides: TGTGCCAGTAGTATACATTGGGGGGGTCCGGTGGAAGAGACCCAGTACTTC. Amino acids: CASSIHWGGPVEETQYF.

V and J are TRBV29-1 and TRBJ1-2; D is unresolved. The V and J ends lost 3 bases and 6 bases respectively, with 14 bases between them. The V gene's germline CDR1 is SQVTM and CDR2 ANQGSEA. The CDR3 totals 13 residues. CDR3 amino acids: CSVDPGGLDGYTF. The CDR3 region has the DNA TGCAGCGTTGACCCCGGCGGGTTGGATGGCTACACCTTC.

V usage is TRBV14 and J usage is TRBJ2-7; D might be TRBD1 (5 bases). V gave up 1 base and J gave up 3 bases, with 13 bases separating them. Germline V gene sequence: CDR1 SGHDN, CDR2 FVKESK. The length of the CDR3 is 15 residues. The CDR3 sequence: CASSQVQGVSYEQYF. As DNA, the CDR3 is TGTGCCAGCAGCCAAGTGCAAGGGGTGAGCTACGAGCAGTACTTC.

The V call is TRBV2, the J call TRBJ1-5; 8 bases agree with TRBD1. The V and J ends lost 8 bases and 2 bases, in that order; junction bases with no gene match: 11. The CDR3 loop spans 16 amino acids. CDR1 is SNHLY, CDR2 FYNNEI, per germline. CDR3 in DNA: TGTGCCAGCGGTGGACAGGGCGGGTATCGCAATCAGCCCCAGCATTTT. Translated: CASGGQGGYRNQPQHF.

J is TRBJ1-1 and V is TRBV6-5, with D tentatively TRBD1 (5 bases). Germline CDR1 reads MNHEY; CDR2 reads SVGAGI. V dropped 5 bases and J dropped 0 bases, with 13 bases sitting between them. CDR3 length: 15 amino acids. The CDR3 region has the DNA TGTGCCAGCAGTCCCTCAGGGAACATGAACACTGAAGCTTTCTTT. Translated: CASSPSGNMNTEAFF.

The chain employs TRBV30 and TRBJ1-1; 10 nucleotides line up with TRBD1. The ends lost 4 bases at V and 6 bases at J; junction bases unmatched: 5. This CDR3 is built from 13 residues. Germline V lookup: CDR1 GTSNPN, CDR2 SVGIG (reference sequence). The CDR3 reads CAWKGTGVAEAFF. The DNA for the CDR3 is TGTGCCTGGAAGGGGACAGGGGTGGCTGAAGCTTTCTTT.

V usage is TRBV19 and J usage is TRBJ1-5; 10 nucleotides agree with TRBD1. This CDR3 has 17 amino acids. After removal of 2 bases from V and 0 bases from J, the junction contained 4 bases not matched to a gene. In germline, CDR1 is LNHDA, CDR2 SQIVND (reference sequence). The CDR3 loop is CASSIRDRGSSNQPQHF. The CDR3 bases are TGTGCCAGTAGTATAAGGGACAGGGGTAGTAGCAATCAGCCCCAGCATTTT.

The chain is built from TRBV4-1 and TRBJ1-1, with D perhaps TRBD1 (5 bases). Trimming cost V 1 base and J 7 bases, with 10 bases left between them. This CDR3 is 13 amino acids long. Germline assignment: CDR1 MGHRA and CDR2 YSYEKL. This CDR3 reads CASSQVRQGEAFF. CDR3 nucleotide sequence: TGCGCCAGCAGCCAAGTTAGGCAGGGTGAAGCTTTCTTT.

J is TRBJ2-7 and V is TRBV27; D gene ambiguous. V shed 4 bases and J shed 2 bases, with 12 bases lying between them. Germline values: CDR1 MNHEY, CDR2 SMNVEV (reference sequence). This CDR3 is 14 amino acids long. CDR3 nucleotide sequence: TGTGCCAGCAGTTCGGCGACCTCCACCTACGAGCAGTACTTC. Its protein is CASSSATSTYEQYF.